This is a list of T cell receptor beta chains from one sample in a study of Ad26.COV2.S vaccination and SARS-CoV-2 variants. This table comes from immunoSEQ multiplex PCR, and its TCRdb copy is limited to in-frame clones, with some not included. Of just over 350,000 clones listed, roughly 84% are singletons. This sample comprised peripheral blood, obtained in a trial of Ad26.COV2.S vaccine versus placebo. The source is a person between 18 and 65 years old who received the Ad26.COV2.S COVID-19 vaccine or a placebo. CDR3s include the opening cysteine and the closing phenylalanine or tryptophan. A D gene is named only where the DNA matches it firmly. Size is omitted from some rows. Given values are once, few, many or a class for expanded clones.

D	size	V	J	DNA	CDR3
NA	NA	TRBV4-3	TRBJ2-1	TGCGCCAGCAGCCATAACTCGGGACCAGTCAATGAGCAGTTCTTC	CASSHNSGPVNEQFF
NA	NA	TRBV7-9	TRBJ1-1	TGTGCCAGCAGCTTAACCCAGGGGACTGAAGCTTTCTTT	CASSLTQGTEAFF
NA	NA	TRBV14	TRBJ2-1	TGTGCCAGCAGCCAAGATCGGGGAGCCTCGAGCTCCTACAATGAGCAGTTCTTC	CASSQDRGASSSYNEQFF
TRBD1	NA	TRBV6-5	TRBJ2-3	TGTGCCAGCAGTCCGGGACAGGTATGGGAGGATACGCAGTATTTT	CASSPGQVWEDTQYF
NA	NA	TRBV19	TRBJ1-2	TGTGCCACCTCCATGGGGGTAGTCTACACCTTC	CATSMGVVYTF
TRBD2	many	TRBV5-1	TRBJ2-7	TGCGCCAGCAGCCTAACTAGCGGGACTGGATACGAGCAGTACTTC	CASSLTSGTGYEQYF
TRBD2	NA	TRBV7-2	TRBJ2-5	TGTGCCAGCAGCCTCGGGACTAGCGGAGAGACCCAGTACTTC	CASSLGTSGETQYF
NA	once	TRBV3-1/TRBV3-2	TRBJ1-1	TGTGCCAGCAGCCATACAGGTGGGGGGGACACTGAAGCTTTCTTT	CASSHTGGGDTEAFF
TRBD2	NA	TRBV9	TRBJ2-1	TGTGCCAGCAGCACACGACTAGCGGGAGGCGGCGATGAGCAGTTCTTC	CASSTRLAGGGDEQFF
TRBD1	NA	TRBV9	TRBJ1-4	TGTGCCAGCAGCCTTAGACAGGGACTTAATGAAAAACTGTTTTTT	CASSLRQGLNEKLFF
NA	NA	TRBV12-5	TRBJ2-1	TGTGCTAGTGGTTTGACCGGGTTTGAGCAGTTCTTC	CASGLTGFEQFF
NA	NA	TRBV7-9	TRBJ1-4	TGTGCCAGCAGCGTAGGGACGGATGAAAAACTGTTTTTT	CASSVGTDEKLFF
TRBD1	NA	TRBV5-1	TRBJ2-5	TGCGCCAGCAGCTTAACTCCACAGGGGACACAAGAGACCCAGTACTTC	CASSLTPQGTQETQYF
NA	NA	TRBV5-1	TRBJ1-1	TGCGCCAGCAGCTTAGAACGGCGGTTGGGCGCGGCGTGGACTGAAGCTTTCTTT	CASSLERRLGAAWTEAFF
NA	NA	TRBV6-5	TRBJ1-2	TGTGCCAGCAGACGAGATGGCTATGGCTACACCTTC	CASRRDGYGYTF
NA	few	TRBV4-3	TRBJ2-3	TGCGCCAGCAGCCAAGGCGACAGCTTAAGCACAGATACGCAGTATTTT	CASSQGDSLSTDTQYF